Each of the 22 T cell receptor beta chains below was sequenced from the same sample in a study of blood T cell repertoires in COVID-19. Here immunoSEQ multiplex PCR was the method, and the copy in TCRdb shows in-frame clones only, minus some. The table has more than 95,000 clones, 85% to 90% seen once. The sample comprised peripheral blood. These TCRs come from a middle-aged man with acute or convalescent COVID-19.

DNA of the CDR3: TGCGCCAGCAGCCAAACCGAGGGAGGTCTTAACTATGGCTACACCTTC. This gives the protein CASSQTEGGLNYGYTF. The rearrangement links TRBV4-1 to TRBJ1-2, with D unclear. Germline V CDR1 and CDR2: MGHRA, YSYEKL. Deletions cut 2 bases from V and 1 base from J, with 14 bases between. The length of the CDR3 is 16 residues.

This chain links TRBV3-1 (or the pseudogene TRBV3-2) with TRBJ1-1, with D possibly matching TRBD1 (6 bases). V lost 4 bases, J lost 1 base, and 7 bases lay in between. CDR1 LGHDT and CDR2 YNNKEL come from the germline V gene (reference sequence). There are 13 residues in the CDR3. CDR3 residues: CASSPRGNTEAFF. The DNA of the CDR3 is TGTGCCAGCAGCCCCAGGGGGAACACTGAAGCTTTCTTT.

V gene TRBV24-1 combines with J gene TRBJ2-3; 8 positions agree with TRBD2. This CDR3 comprises 16 residues. The V gene's germline CDR1 is KGHDR and CDR2 SFDVKD. Germline trimming cut 5 bases from V and 3 bases from J; bases unmatched to any gene: 9. CDR3 nucleotides: TGTGCCACCAGTGGGGACACGGGAGGGCCAACAGATACGCAGTATTTT. Translation: CATSGDTGGPTDTQYF.

The rearrangement links TRBV7-2 to TRBJ2-2; 11 bases match TRBD2. There are 14 residues in the CDR3. The germline gives CDR1 SGHTA, CDR2 FQGNSA. The junction had 0 bases not matched to a gene; V was cut back by 6 bases and J by 3 bases. The CDR3 here is CASRTSGDTGELFF. CDR3 in DNA: TGTGCCAGCAGGACTAGCGGGGACACCGGGGAGCTGTTTTTT.

The V call is TRBV5-6, the J call TRBJ2-7, with D possibly TRBD1 on 5 matching bases. The CDR3 extends over 15 amino acids. Deletions cut 4 bases from V and 1 base from J, with 15 bases between. CDR1 and CDR2 (germline): SGHDT, YYEEEE. CDR3 nucleotide sequence: TGTGCCAGCAGCCCCTCACCAGGGTTTTCCTACGAGCAGTACTTC. Amino acids: CASSPSPGFSYEQYF.

The rearrangement links TRBV19 to TRBJ2-6, with 7 bases matching TRBD1. Germline-derived CDR1 and CDR2 are LNHDA and SQIVND (reference sequence). The V segment lost 1 base and the J segment 1 base; nucleotides outside the gene matches: 4. The CDR3 covers 17 residues. The CDR3 nucleotides are TGTGCCAGTAGTATAGGCAGGACAGGATCTGGGGCCAACGTCCTGACTTTC. This sequence encodes CASSIGRTGSGANVLTF.

The chain combines TRBV7-9 with TRBJ2-7, with D possibly matching TRBD1 (6 bases). V shed 4 bases and J shed 4 bases, with 20 bases lying between them. From germline, CDR1 is SEHNR and CDR2 FQNEAQ (reference sequence). CDR3 length: 16 residues. The CDR3 DNA follows: TGTGCCAGCAGCTCCTCTGAGGTCAGGGGCGGTTACGAGCAGTACTTC. Protein sequence: CASSSSEVRGGYEQYF.

In this sample, this clone turned up once. The chain joins TRBV15 to TRBJ2-5, with 11 nucleotides matching TRBD2. Looked up from germline, CDR1 is LNHNV and CDR2 is YYDKDF (reference sequence). V shed 0 bases and J 5 bases; nucleotides not matched to a gene: 5. The CDR3 extends over 16 amino acids. The CDR3 sequence: CATSRDYSGGGETQYF. The CDR3 DNA is TGTGCCACCAGCAGAGATTATAGCGGGGGGGGCGAGACCCAGTACTTC. Filled out from reference TRBV15 and TRBJ2-5, the complete variable domain reads DAMVIQNPRYQVTQFGKPVTLSCSQTLNHNVMYWYQQKSSQAPKLLFHYYDKDFNNEADTPDNFQSRRPNTSFCFLDIRSPGLGDTAMYLCATSRDYSGGGETQYFGPGTRLLVL.

This clone appeared a few times. The gene calls are TRBV7-9 and TRBJ2-3; D is possibly TRBD2 (5 bases). V lost 6 bases, J lost 6 bases, and 19 bases lay in between. The CDR3 covers 15 residues. Germline V gene lookup returns CDR1 SEHNR and CDR2 FQNEAQ (reference sequence). Here the CDR3 reads CASRADSLVGDTQYF. CDR3 coding DNA: TGTGCCAGCAGGGCGGACTCACTCGTTGGGGATACGCAGTATTTT.

The V gene is TRBV6-1, the J gene TRBJ2-4; no firm D call. The CDR3 spans 15 residues. With 0 bases removed from V and 9 bases from J, the gap between germline ends came to 15 bases. Germline V CDR1 and CDR2: MNHNS, SASEGT. CDR3 loop: CASSEALAALVIQYF. CDR3 nucleotide sequence: TGTGCCAGCAGTGAAGCGCTGGCCGCCTTGGTCATTCAGTACTTC.

The chain uses TRBV6-6 and TRBJ2-1, with D maybe TRBD2 (5 bases). CDR1 and CDR2 from the germline V gene are MNHNY and SVGAGI (reference sequence). This CDR3 comprises 14 residues. Trimming took off 7 bases at V and 5 bases at J, with 15 bases between the two ends. The DNA of the CDR3 is TGTGCCAGCACCTCAAGCGGCACACACAATGAGCAGTTCTTC. Translated, it gives CASTSSGTHNEQFF.

V gene TRBV5-1 combines with J gene TRBJ2-2; D is uncertain. CDR1 and CDR2 (germline): SGHRS, YFSETQ. Trimming pared 0 bases from V and 0 bases from J, leaving 6 bases between. The CDR3 is 15 amino acids. The CDR3 loop is CASSLDHSNTGELFF. The CDR3 DNA is TGCGCCAGCAGCTTGGACCACTCGAACACCGGGGAGCTGTTTTTT.

The chain combines TRBV7-2 with TRBJ2-7; no clear D. The CDR3 consists of 14 residues. From germline, CDR1 is SGHTA and CDR2 FQGNSA. Trimming took 5 bases from V and 3 from J, leaving 14 bases between them. Here the CDR3 DNA reads TGTGCCAGCAGCATATCCCAGATCGACTACGAGCAGTACTTC. Protein sequence: CASSISQIDYEQYF.

V is TRBV19 and J is TRBJ1-1; TRBD1 aligns across 7 bases. The CDR3 spans 14 residues. From germline, CDR1 is LNHDA and CDR2 SQIVND (reference sequence). V dropped 7 bases and J dropped 6; count of bases not matched to a gene: 11. The CDR3 reads CASTSTGTVAEAFF. In DNA form, the CDR3 reads TGTGCCAGTACCTCGACCGGGACAGTCGCTGAAGCTTTCTTT.

This clone was seen more than once but under ten times. The rearrangement uses TRBV2 and TRBJ1-3; tentative D call: TRBD1 (6 bases). CDR1 and CDR2 (germline): SNHLY, FYNNEI. The CDR3 has 16 residues. V was shortened by 2 bases and J by 8 bases, with 19 bases between the two germline ends. CDR3 coding DNA: TGTGCCAGCAGTGAAAGCGGGACAAACTCTGGTTACACCATATATTTT. This sequence encodes CASSESGTNSGYTIYF.

Here the CDR3 reads CASSPTRLAGGIIETQYF. The CDR3 DNA is TGTGCCAGTAGTCCCACGAGACTAGCGGGAGGGATTATTGAGACCCAGTACTTC. V gene TRBV19 combines with J gene TRBJ2-5; 14 nucleotides match TRBD2. The CDR3 length is 18 residues. J gave up 5 bases and V 5 bases, and 13 bases lay outside the gene matches. CDR1 and CDR2 (germline): LNHDA, SQIVND (reference sequence).

The gene calls are TRBV2 and TRBJ1-2; 11 nucleotides agree with TRBD1. V gave up 10 bases and J gave up 6 bases; unmatched junction bases: 10. CDR1 and CDR2 from the germline V gene are SNHLY and FYNNEI. This CDR3 is built from 14 residues. In DNA form, the CDR3 reads TGTGCCACCGGACAGGGGGCACTGAGGGATGGCTACACCTTC. Its translation: CATGQGALRDGYTF.

CDR3 coding DNA: TGTGCCAGCAGGACCAGCGGGTCAACCTACGAGCAGTACTTC. Its protein is CASRTSGSTYEQYF. The chain employs TRBV6-5 and TRBJ2-7; tentative D call: TRBD2 (6 bases). Germline-derived CDR1 and CDR2 are MNHEY and SVGAGI. V lost 6 bases and J lost 2, with 14 bases in between. The CDR3 runs 14 residues.

This sequence joins TRBV30 and TRBJ1-2; D is ambiguous. Trimming took 4 bases from V and 6 from J, leaving 12 bases between them. The germline V gene encodes CDR1 GTSNPN and CDR2 SVGIG (reference sequence). The CDR3 consists of 12 residues. The CDR3 region has the DNA TGTGCCTGGACTTTTGTGGGAGATGGCTACACCTTC. Its translation: CAWTFVGDGYTF.

A few counts support this clone. This chain joins TRBV3-1 (or the pseudogene TRBV3-2) and TRBJ1-2; D possibly corresponds to TRBD1 (5 bases). CDR1 is LGHDT, CDR2 YNNKEL, per germline (reference sequence). The CDR3 runs to 16 residues. Trimming left V 0 bases short and J 4 bases short, with 15 bases between. The CDR3 loop is CASSQEIRGGAYGYTF. In DNA form, the CDR3 reads TGTGCCAGCAGCCAAGAAATTCGGGGAGGGGCCTATGGCTACACCTTC.

The chain employs TRBV7-2 and TRBJ1-4, with a possible D match to TRBD1 (5 bases). V was clipped by 1 base and J by 8 bases, with 14 bases between them. The CDR3 totals 15 residues. Germline-derived CDR1 and CDR2 are SGHTA and FQGNSA. CDR3 region: CASSLVSGAGEKLFF. The CDR3 nucleotides are TGTGCCAGCAGCTTAGTGAGCGGGGCGGGGGAAAAACTGTTTTTT. Full variable domain (missing parts from reference TRBV7-2 and TRBJ1-4): GAGVSQSPSNKVTEKGKDVELRCDPISGHTALYWYRQSLGQGLEFLIYFQGNSAPDKSGLPSDRFSAERTGGSVSTLTIQRTQQEDSAVYLCASSLVSGAGEKLFFGSGTQLSVL.

This chain uses TRBV2 with TRBJ2-2; TRBD1 matches at 8 bases. Germline trimming cut 1 base from V and 6 bases from J; bases unmatched to any gene: 1. This CDR3 is 14 amino acids long. Germline assignment: CDR1 SNHLY and CDR2 FYNNEI. This CDR3 is CASSEGTGPGELFF. The CDR3 DNA reads TGTGCCAGCAGTGAAGGGACAGGGCCCGGGGAGCTGTTTTTT.